The entry below gives a single T cell receptor (beta chain) sequence along with its context. Its antigen remains unidentified. The sample belongs to a study of T cell responses to AZD1222 COVID-19 vaccine. Study background: Both about-4-week and about-12-week second-dose recipients were combined. Overall study results and limits: The repertoires were collected only after the peak T cell response.

Measured with immunoSEQ multiplex PCR; TCRdb has only the in-frame clones, and not every one. The table lists fewer than 250,000 clones, almost 95% of them singletons. The ends were cut back, 7 bases at V and 10 bases at J, with 13 bases in the middle. The CDR3 length is 11 residues. The chain is built from TRBV12-3 or TRBV12-4 and TRBJ1-2; D gene unclear. This TCR was recovered from an adult in good health. The specimen comprised peripheral blood, sampled on day 0 of AZD1222 vaccination. This CDR3 reads CASTGSGIYTF. The CDR3 nucleotides read TGTGCCAGCACGGGGAGTGGGATCTACACCTTC.